This T cell receptor (beta chain) was identified during a study of T cells after yellow fever vaccination. Background on the study: Fractions of low cell number were prepared using SMART-Seq v4 Ultra Low Input.

This clonotype was observed at least ten times. Its antigen is unknown. Template switching with 5'RACE generated the TCR cDNA and added a universal primer site and UMIs. TCRdb re-called the 5' RACE reads with MiXCR, one entry per CDR3 protein. Of some 240,000 distinct CDR3 sequences in the sample, 3.6% were seen once. Study-level results: Abundant clonotypes from the bulk population could get into FACS-sorted repertoires as contaminants. The booster saw the reappearance of most primary-vaccination clones (roughly 97% CD4, 88% CD8).

The germline V gene encodes CDR1 SGHNT and CDR2 YENEEA. V lost 5 bases and J 0 bases, leaving 12 bases between the germline ends. The CDR3 contains 15 residues. The clonotype originates from a man aged 18 to 29 who received the YFV17D yellow fever vaccine. Sample: PBMCs, taken 15 days after the yellow fever booster vaccination. This chain links TRBV11-3 with TRBJ2-3, with a weak D call TRBD2 (6 bases). The CDR3 sequence: CASSPGAASTDTQYF. Written as DNA, the CDR3 is TGTGCCAGCAGCCCGGGAGCCGCTAGCACAGATACGCAGTATTTT.